Below, 3 T cell receptor beta chains from the same sample are listed, as sequenced in a study. The sorted Tregs were CD4+CD25+CD127-/low cells. TCRdb re-called the 5' RACE reads through MiXCR, storing one row per CDR3 protein. The table lists about 57,000 distinct CDR3 sequences, about 26% of them singletons, with roughly 2.2% in the top ten. Sequencing input: tumor-infiltrating Tregs sorted from the breast tumor. The receptors here all came from a female donor with breast cancer.

This clonotype appeared many times. This chain uses TRBV18 with TRBJ1-1, with TRBD1 matching 12 bases. Trimming cost V 3 bases and J 10 bases; bases outside gene matches: 6. Germline V CDR1 and CDR2: KGHSH, LQKENI. The CDR3 has 14 amino acids. In DNA, the CDR3 is TGTGCCAGCTCACCCAGTGGGACAGGGGGCAGAGCTTTCTTT. Its translation: CASSPSGTGGRAFF.

On this clonotype: An end of the junction differs from the germline gene, which may be a read error. The chain combines TRBV7-7 with TRBJ2-2, with D possibly being TRBD2 (5 bases). The germline V gene has CDR1 SSHAT and CDR2 FNYEAQ (reference sequence). The CDR3 is made up of 14 amino acids. The CDR3 here is CASRILQNTGELLF. In nucleotides, the CDR3 is TGTGCTAGCAGGATACTTCAGAACACCGGGGAGCTGTTATTT.

The chain combines TRBV7-9 with TRBJ1-6, with D uncertain. Germline loops: CDR1 SEHNR, CDR2 FQNEAQ (reference sequence). V lost 1 base to trimming and J lost 7 bases, with 11 bases between them. The CDR3 loop spans 15 amino acids. The CDR3 DNA follows: TGTGCCAGCAGCTTAGGTGCGGGGTTGAATTCACCCCTCCACTTT. Translation gives CASSLGAGLNSPLHF.